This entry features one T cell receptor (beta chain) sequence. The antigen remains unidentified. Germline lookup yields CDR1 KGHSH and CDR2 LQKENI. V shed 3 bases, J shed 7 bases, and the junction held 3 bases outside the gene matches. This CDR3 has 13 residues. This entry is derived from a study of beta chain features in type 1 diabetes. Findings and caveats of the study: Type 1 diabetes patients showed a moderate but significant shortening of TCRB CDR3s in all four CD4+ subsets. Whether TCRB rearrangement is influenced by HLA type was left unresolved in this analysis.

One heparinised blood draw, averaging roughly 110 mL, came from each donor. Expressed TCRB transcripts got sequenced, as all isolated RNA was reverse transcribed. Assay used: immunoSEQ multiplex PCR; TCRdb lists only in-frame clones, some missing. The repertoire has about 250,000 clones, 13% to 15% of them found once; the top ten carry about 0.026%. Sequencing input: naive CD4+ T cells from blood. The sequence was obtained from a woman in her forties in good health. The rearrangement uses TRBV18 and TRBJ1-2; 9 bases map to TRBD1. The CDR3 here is CASSPAGQGGYTF. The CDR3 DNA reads TGTGCCAGCTCACCCGCGGGACAGGGTGGCTACACCTTC.